A single sample gave rise to the 8 T cell receptor beta chains below, sequenced in a study of beta chain features in type 1 diabetes. Reverse transcribing all isolated RNA meant expressed TCRB transcripts were sequenced. Generated by immunoSEQ multiplex PCR, the TCRdb table keeps only in-frame clones and is missing some. The sample shows fewer than 900,000 clones, 17% of them seen only once. Sequenced: naive CD4+ T cells from blood. These receptors came from a woman aged 18-29 years in good health.

This clone was seen a handful of times. V is TRBV2 and J is TRBJ2-1, with D hard to call. The ends were cut back, 7 bases at V and 6 bases at J, with 16 bases in the middle. The CDR3 runs to 14 residues. Germline-derived CDR1 and CDR2 are SNHLY and FYNNEI. The CDR3 protein is CASKIPQIGNEQFF. The DNA for the CDR3 is TGTGCCAGCAAAATCCCCCAGATCGGCAATGAGCAGTTCTTC.

The CDR3 here is CATSRDRKAFF. In DNA form, the CDR3 reads TGTGCCACCAGCAGGGACAGAAAAGCTTTCTTT. The chain has TRBV15 and TRBJ1-1; D is possibly TRBD1 (6 bases). Trimming cost V 3 bases and J 9 bases, with 8 bases left between them. The CDR3 loop spans 11 amino acids. The germline CDR1 and CDR2 sequences are LNHNV and YYDKDF (reference sequence).

This chain connects TRBV5-1 to TRBJ2-5; no clear D. V was shortened by 0 bases and J by 4 bases, with 10 bases between the two germline ends. The CDR3 is made up of 14 amino acids. The germline V gene encodes CDR1 SGHRS and CDR2 YFSETQ. Here the CDR3 reads CASSLEGLGETQYF. In DNA form, the CDR3 reads TGCGCCAGCAGCTTGGAAGGCTTAGGAGAGACCCAGTACTTC.

CDR3 protein: CASSLERLTTADLNTEAFF. Written as DNA, the CDR3 is TGCGCCAGCAGCTTGGAGCGGCTAACCACCGCCGACCTGAACACTGAAGCTTTCTTT. V usage is TRBV5-1 and J usage is TRBJ1-1; D unclear. This CDR3 comprises 19 residues. V lost 0 bases, J lost 0 bases, and 21 bases lay in between. Germline assignment: CDR1 SGHRS and CDR2 YFSETQ.

The rearrangement links TRBV4-2 to TRBJ1-3, with a tentative D call TRBD1 (6 bases). V was trimmed by 4 bases and J by 0 bases, leaving 13 bases between them. Germline-derived CDR1 and CDR2 are LGHNA and YNFKEQ. This CDR3 region has 16 residues. CDR3 nucleotide sequence: TGTGCCAGCAGCCCAAAGGGGGGGCTCTCTGGAAACACCATATATTTT. Residues: CASSPKGGLSGNTIYF.

This clone was detected only a few times. The J gene is TRBJ2-1, the V gene TRBV4-3, with D perhaps TRBD1 or TRBD2 (5 bases each). The CDR3 sequence is 16 residues long. Trimming stripped 2 bases from V and 4 bases from J, with 15 bases between. The V gene's germline CDR1 is LGHNA and CDR2 YSLEER. CDR3 sequence reads: CASSQRDANTYNEQFF. CDR3 nucleotides: TGCGCCAGCAGCCAACGGGACGCAAACACTTACAATGAGCAGTTCTTC.

The chain is built from TRBV28 and TRBJ2-7; 9 bases align to TRBD1. Germline loops: CDR1 MDHEN, CDR2 SYDVKM. The CDR3 totals 15 residues. CDR3 nucleotide sequence: TGTGCAACCGATTCGACGGGACAGGGTTCCTACGAGCAGTACTTC. Translated, it gives CATDSTGQGSYEQYF.

This chain links TRBV6-1 with TRBJ1-1; D is perhaps TRBD1 (5 bases). V shed 0 bases and J shed 1 base, with 15 bases lying between them. The CDR3 spans 17 residues. CDR1 and CDR2 (germline): MNHNS, SASEGT. In DNA, the CDR3 is TGTGCCAGCAGTGAAGCGAAGGGGTCATTACCGAACACTGAAGCTTTCTTT. It codes for CASSEAKGSLPNTEAFF.